The rows below give T cell receptor beta chains drawn from one sample of a study of T cell repertoires in cytomegalovirus infection. TCRdb reprocessed the reads with MiXCR, giving one entry per CDR3 protein. Of 250,000 to 300,000 distinct CDR3 sequences listed, roughly 13% were seen once; the top ten hold 8.8%. Sequencing input: PBMCs. These receptors were obtained from a human donor in good health (CMV status not recorded). Some clones in this sample may be carry-over from other donors' samples. Both conserved end residues are part of each CDR3. A D gene is named only where the DNA matches it firmly. Some rows have no size entry. The others give once, few or many, or a class for an expanded clone.

j_call,clone_size,d_call,v_call,cdr3_nt,cdr3_aa
TRBJ2-2,NA,NA,TRBV6-2/TRBV6-3,TGTGCCAGCAGTTACCAGGTCAGCACCGGGGAGCTGTTTTTT,CASSYQVSTGELFF
TRBJ2-1,few,TRBD1,TRBV6-1,TGTGCCAGCAAACAGGGGGCAAGTGAGCAGTTCTTC,CASKQGASEQFF
TRBJ2-7,NA,NA,TRBV28,TGTGCCAGCAGTTTCGGGTTAGGGCAGTACTTC,CASSFGLGQYF
TRBJ2-7,few,TRBD2,TRBV6-2/TRBV6-3,TGTGCCAGCAGTGACGGGACTAGCGGGGCCTCCTACGAGCAGTACTTC,CASSDGTSGASYEQYF
TRBJ2-7,many,NA,TRBV7-2,TGTGCCAGCAGCTTGGGGACACCGCTACCCTACGAGCAGTACTTC,CASSLGTPLPYEQYF
TRBJ2-1,few,TRBD2,TRBV7-3,TGTGCCAGCAGCCCGGGACTAGCGGGAGGCCAAAACAATGAGCAGTTCTTC,CASSPGLAGGQNNEQFF
TRBJ1-2,many,TRBD1,TRBV18,TGTGCCAGCTCACCCGGACAGGGGCGCACCTATGAGGGCTACACCTTC,CASSPGQGRTYEGYTF
TRBJ2-5,few,TRBD2,TRBV28,TGTGCCAGCAGTGTCCGAGGCGGGAGAAGAACCGAGACCCAGTACTTC,CASSVRGGRRTETQYF
TRBJ2-5,few,NA,TRBV10-3,TGTGCCATCAGCGGCGGTCAGGATCAAGAGACCCAGTACTTC,CAISGGQDQETQYF
TRBJ2-1,few,NA,TRBV20-1,TGCAGTGCTGGATTCATTGGCTTTGACTCCTACAATGAGCAGTTCTTC,CSAGFIGFDSYNEQFF
TRBJ2-3,NA,NA,TRBV10-3,TGTGCCATCCAGGCCCCGATCTCGGATACGCAGTATTTT,CAIQAPISDTQYF
TRBJ2-5,many,NA,TRBV11-1,TGTGCCAGCAGCCCAGGGGTGCAGGCCGAGGGCGAGACCCAGTACTTC,CASSPGVQAEGETQYF
TRBJ1-1,NA,TRBD1,TRBV7-9,TGTGCCAGCAGCCATAGGGACAGCACTGAAGCTTTCTTT,CASSHRDSTEAFF
TRBJ2-3,NA,TRBD1,TRBV20-1,TGCAGTGCTAGAGACCCCGGGACAGGCACAGATACGCAGTATTTT,CSARDPGTGTDTQYF
TRBJ1-1,few,NA,TRBV6-5,TGTGCCAGCAGTTACTACGGGGACACTGAAGCTTTCTTT,CASSYYGDTEAFF
TRBJ1-1,few,NA,TRBV3-1,TGTGCCAGCAGCCACCCTAAAGGTTACTACACTGAAGCTTTCTTT,CASSHPKGYYTEAFF
TRBJ2-5,many,TRBD1,TRBV28,TGTGCCACCAGACAGGGGGCTACCGAGACCCAGTACTTC,CATRQGATETQYF
TRBJ2-1,many,TRBD2,TRBV11-2,TGTGCCAGCAGCCTGATAGCGGGTAGCTCCTACAATGAGCAGTTCTTC,CASSLIAGSSYNEQFF
TRBJ2-1,many,NA,TRBV7-2,TGTGCCAGCAGCAGTTCCCCGGCGGGGGCCGTCGGTTACAATGAGCAGTTCTTC,CASSSSPAGAVGYNEQFF
TRBJ2-7,NA,TRBD2,TRBV7-6,TGTGCCAGCAGCCGACTTTCCGGGACTAGCGGGGATTATAACTACGAGCAGTACTTC,CASSRLSGTSGDYNYEQYF
TRBJ1-1,few,NA,TRBV3-1,TGTGCCAGCAGCCAAGAGTTTCGGGGGATCGGCACTGAAGCTTTCTTT,CASSQEFRGIGTEAFF
TRBJ1-1,many,TRBD1,TRBV7-8,TGTGCCAGCAGACCGGGACAGCACACTGAAGCTTTCTTT,CASRPGQHTEAFF
TRBJ1-5,many,TRBD1,TRBV7-2,TGTGCCAGCAGCTTAGCGGGGACAGACAATCAGCCCCAGCATTTT,CASSLAGTDNQPQHF
TRBJ2-3,few,NA,TRBV7-3,TGTGCCAGCAGGAAAGAGGGGCAGGATACGCAGTATTTT,CASRKEGQDTQYF
TRBJ1-1,many,NA,TRBV7-9,TGTGCCAGCAGCTTAGGCAGAGTCCCCAGCACTGAAGCTTTCTTT,CASSLGRVPSTEAFF
TRBJ2-7,many,TRBD1,TRBV6-6,TGTGCCAGCGGGACAGGTTTTTACGAGCAGTACTTC,CASGTGFYEQYF